One sample yielded the 21 T cell receptor beta chains listed below, sequenced in a study of cytomegalovirus exposure and HLA in healthy donors. Here immunoSEQ multiplex PCR was the method, and the copy in TCRdb shows in-frame clones only, minus some. The table shows roughly 150,000 clones, with around 87% occurring only once. Sequenced sample: PBMCs. These receptors were obtained from a man younger than 35 in good health and CMV-seropositive.

The gene calls are TRBV6-4 and TRBJ2-1, with 12 bases that match TRBD2. Per the germline V gene, CDR1 is MRHNA and CDR2 is SNTAGT. Germline trimming cut 3 bases from V and 5 bases from J; bases unmatched to any gene: 2. The CDR3 loop spans 15 amino acids. The CDR3 bases are TGTGCCAGCAGTGAGACTAGCGGGGGAAACAATGAGCAGTTCTTC. Its protein is CASSETSGGNNEQFF.

V is TRBV29-1 and J is TRBJ1-2; D not certain. V dropped 7 bases and J dropped 3 bases, with 12 bases sitting between them. This CDR3 comprises 12 residues. The germline gives CDR1 SQVTM, CDR2 ANQGSEA. Here the CDR3 reads CSARFGHYGYTF. In DNA form, the CDR3 reads TGCAGCGCCCGCTTTGGGCACTATGGCTACACCTTC.

The chain combines TRBV6-1 with TRBJ2-7, with D possibly TRBD2 on 5 matching bases. Germline loops: CDR1 MNHNS, CDR2 SASEGT. The CDR3 is made up of 14 amino acids. V gave up 1 base and J gave up 3 bases, with 10 bases separating them. The CDR3 DNA follows: TGTGCCAGCAGTGAAGGTTTGGAGGACTACGAGCAGTACTTC. Amino acid sequence: CASSEGLEDYEQYF.

The chain joins TRBV5-1 to TRBJ1-3; no clear D. The V gene's germline CDR1 is SGHRS and CDR2 YFSETQ. This CDR3 has 14 amino acids. V shed 4 bases and J shed 7 bases, with 15 bases lying between them. This CDR3 is CASSPPDDGNTIYF. The CDR3 DNA reads TGCGCCAGCAGCCCGCCAGACGACGGGAACACCATATATTTT.

CDR3 amino acids: CAISESSTGSGNTIYF. Written as DNA, the CDR3 is TGTGCCATCAGTGAGTCATCCACAGGCTCTGGAAACACCATATATTTT. The chain uses TRBV10-3 and TRBJ1-3; D is perhaps TRBD1 (5 bases). Trimming removed 0 bases at V and 0 bases at J, with 9 bases between. Germline V gene data show CDR1 as ENHRY and CDR2 as SYGVKD. The CDR3 is made up of 16 amino acids.

This chain joins TRBV18 and TRBJ1-4; D unresolved. The V gene lost 6 bases and the J gene lost 11 bases, with 22 bases spanning the gap. The germline gives CDR1 KGHSH, CDR2 LQKENI. The CDR3 is 15 residues long. The CDR3 sequence is CASSPGLSRMGKLFF. The DNA for the CDR3 is TGTGCCAGCTCCCCCGGACTATCCCGTATGGGGAAACTGTTTTTT. Variable domain in full (rest from reference TRBV18 and TRBJ1-4): NAGVMQNPRHLVRRRGQEARLRCSPMKGHSHVYWYRQLPEEGLKFMVYLQKENIIDESGMPKERFSAEFPKEGPSILRIQQVVRGDSAAYFCASSPGLSRMGKLFFGSGTQLSVL.

This clone was detected only once. The chain uses TRBV15 and TRBJ1-3; D unclear. Per the germline V gene, CDR1 is LNHNV and CDR2 is YYDKDF (reference sequence). V lost 1 base and J 1 base, leaving 14 bases between the germline ends. The CDR3 length is 17 residues. The chain's CDR3 is CATSRGRLRGSGNTIYF. As DNA, the CDR3 is TGTGCCACCAGCAGAGGACGACTGAGAGGATCTGGAAACACCATATATTTT.

The chain carries TRBV9 and TRBJ2-1, with 10 bases lining up with TRBD2. Trimming removed 5 bases from V and 0 bases from J; junction bases left unmatched: 8. The CDR3 has 17 residues. Germline values: CDR1 SGDLS, CDR2 YYNGEE. The CDR3 DNA follows: TGTGCCAGCAGTCAAACTAGCGGGGATTTCTCCTACAATGAGCAGTTCTTC. It is translated as CASSQTSGDFSYNEQFF.

The chain recombines TRBV29-1 with TRBJ2-1, with 9 nucleotides matching TRBD1. Germline lookup yields CDR1 SQVTM and CDR2 ANQGSEA. The CDR3 length is 14 residues. Germline trimming cut 7 bases from V and 6 bases from J; bases unmatched to any gene: 10. The CDR3 bases are TGCAGCGCCCCTCGGGACAGGGTTCCCAATGAGCAGTTCTTC. This translates into CSAPRDRVPNEQFF.

This clone was seen a handful of times. The chain combines TRBV11-3 with TRBJ2-5; 8 nucleotides line up with TRBD2. CDR1 and CDR2 from the germline V gene are SGHNT and YENEEA. J gave up 5 bases and V 0 bases, and 2 bases lay outside the gene matches. This CDR3 region has 14 residues. The CDR3 DNA reads as TGTGCCAGCAGCTTAGATCCGGGGGGGGAGACCCAGTACTTC. It codes for CASSLDPGGETQYF.

On this clone: Germline and junction disagree at one end, which may indicate a read error. The chain uses TRBV2 and TRBJ1-5, with TRBD1 matching 7 bases. Germline V gene lookup returns CDR1 SNHLY and CDR2 FYNNEI. This CDR3 is built from 14 residues. CDR3: CASRGDSSSQPQHF. CDR3 coding DNA: TGTGCCAGCAGAGGGGACAGTAGCAGTCAGCCCCAGCATTTT. Variable domain in full (rest from reference TRBV2 and TRBJ1-5): EPEVTQTPSHQVTQMGQEVILRCVPISNHLYFYWYRQILGQKVEFLVSFYNNEISEKSEIFDDQFSVERPDGSNFTLKIRSTKLEDSAMYFCASRGDSSSQPQHFGDGTRLSIL.

The chain carries TRBV7-9 and TRBJ1-2, with D unresolved. The CDR3 contains 15 residues. V shed 1 base and J shed 0 bases, with 9 bases lying between them. Germline assignment: CDR1 SEHNR and CDR2 FQNEAQ (reference sequence). The CDR3 DNA follows: TGTGCCAGCAGCTTAGTAGGAGTAGCTAACTATGGCTACACCTTC. Its protein is CASSLVGVANYGYTF. The whole variable domain, filled in from reference TRBV7-9 and TRBJ1-2, reads DTGVSQNPRHKITKRGQNVTFRCDPISEHNRLYWYRQTLGQGPEFLTYFQNEAQLEKSRLLSDRFSAERPKGSFSTLEIQRTEQGDSAMYLCASSLVGVANYGYTFGSGTRLTVV.

This chain uses TRBV29-1 with TRBJ2-1; D possibly corresponds to TRBD1 (5 bases). This CDR3 is built from 12 residues. Germline values: CDR1 SQVTM, CDR2 ANQGSEA. Trimming stripped 5 bases from V and 6 bases from J, with 11 bases between. CDR3 DNA sequence: TGCAGCGTTCGTCCCCAGGGCAATGAGCAGTTCTTC. Its protein product is CSVRPQGNEQFF.

This rearrangement joins TRBV11-3 to TRBJ2-1, with D unclear. The CDR3 spans 13 residues. V was trimmed by 0 bases and J by 4 bases, leaving 4 bases between them. CDR1 is SGHNT, CDR2 YENEEA, per germline. CDR3 bases: TGTGCCAGCAGCTTAGACAGTTACAATGAGCAGTTCTTC. It encodes CASSLDSYNEQFF.

Here the CDR3 reads CASSSRRPSGRDEQFF. The CDR3 nucleotides are TGCGCCAGCAGCTCCAGGCGCCCTAGCGGGAGGGATGAGCAGTTCTTC. The J gene is TRBJ2-1, the V gene TRBV5-1, with 12 bases matching TRBD2. The J segment lost 8 bases and the V segment lost 3 bases, leaving 9 bases of the junction unmatched. Germline values: CDR1 SGHRS, CDR2 YFSETQ. CDR3 length: 16 residues.

V and J are TRBV6-6 and TRBJ1-4; D is unresolved. The ends were cut back, 0 bases at V and 4 bases at J, with 3 bases in the middle. Germline values: CDR1 MNHNY, CDR2 SVGAGI (reference sequence). This CDR3 has 13 residues. CDR3 protein: CASSYSGNEKLFF. CDR3 DNA: TGTGCCAGCAGTTACTCCGGTAATGAAAAACTGTTTTTT.

This clone turned up a few times. This chain links TRBV18 with TRBJ1-5, with D possibly being TRBD1 (6 bases). CDR3 length: 16 residues. The germline V and J ends were trimmed by 5 bases and 0 bases, with 14 bases remaining between them. Germline CDR1 is KGHSH and CDR2 is LQKENI. The CDR3 reads CASSLQGDASNQPQHF. The CDR3 nucleotides are TGTGCCAGCTCATTACAGGGTGATGCTAGCAATCAGCCCCAGCATTTT.

This clone has a single count. The chain combines TRBV27 with TRBJ2-4; the match to TRBD1 covers 9 bases. Trimming took 6 bases from V and 7 from J; bases not matched to a gene: 16. The CDR3 totals 17 residues. The germline V gene encodes CDR1 MNHEY and CDR2 SMNVEV (reference sequence). The CDR3 protein is CASSPKTGGGSRNIQYF. Here the CDR3 DNA reads TGTGCCAGCAGCCCTAAGACAGGGGGGGGGTCGAGGAACATTCAGTACTTC.

CDR3 bases: TGTGCCAGCAGCCCCGGGACAGACCCTACGATGTTGTACTTC. Protein: CASSPGTDPTMLYF. The chain employs TRBV7-6 and TRBJ2-7, with TRBD1 matching over 7 bases. The CDR3 sequence is 14 residues long. The V gene's germline CDR1 is SGHVS and CDR2 FNYEAQ. V gave up 5 bases and J gave up 12 bases; unmatched junction bases: 16.

In its sample, this clone was seen a few times. The chain joins TRBV30 to TRBJ1-5; tentatively, D is TRBD1 (5 bases). This CDR3 region has 18 residues. Between the trimmed V and J ends, which lost 2 bases and 0 bases, there was a span of 20 bases. CDR1 GTSNPN and CDR2 SVGIG come from the germline V gene (reference sequence). In DNA, the CDR3 is TGTGCCTGGAGTAGCGGGACCTTTGGGGCCTATAGCAATCAGCCCCAGCATTTT. Translation gives CAWSSGTFGAYSNQPQHF.

The J gene is TRBJ1-6, the V gene TRBV4-2; a possible D gene is TRBD1 (6 bases). Trimming stripped 1 base from V and 10 bases from J, with 14 bases between. Per the germline V gene, CDR1 is LGHNA and CDR2 is YNFKEQ. The CDR3 is 15 residues long. The CDR3 loop reads CASSQVTGISSPLHF. CDR3 nucleotide sequence: TGTGCCAGCAGCCAAGTCACAGGGATTTCGTCACCCCTCCACTTT.